The 31 T cell receptor beta chains below all came from one sample that was sequenced in a study of T-cell memory formation after mild COVID-19. TCRdb independently ran MiXCR on the 5' RACE reads; one entry per CDR3 protein. The sample includes roughly 300,000 distinct CDR3 sequences, approximately 8% seen only once; the top ten take roughly 23%. The sequenced material came from PBMCs or a T cell subset sorted from them (not recorded which). These receptors came from a man between 18 and 35 years old who had mild COVID-19 (a few samples of this study predate the infection). Cell type and time point are not known.

This clonotype appeared many times. V usage is TRBV5-1 and J usage is TRBJ1-1; tentative D call: TRBD1 (6 bases). V lost 6 bases and J 3 bases, leaving 18 bases between the germline ends. The germline CDR1 and CDR2 sequences are SGHRS and YFSETQ. CDR3 length: 15 amino acids. The CDR3 coding sequence is TGCGCCAGCAACCCGACCGCAGGGGCTGACACTGAAGCTTTCTTT. Translated: CASNPTAGADTEAFF. Complete variable domain (other parts from reference TRBV5-1 and TRBJ1-1): KAGVTQTPRYLIKTRGQQVTLSCSPISGHRSVSWYQQTPGQGLQFLFEYFSETQRNKGNFPGRFSGRQFSNSRSEMNVSTLELGDSALYLCASNPTAGADTEAFFGQGTRLTVV.

This clonotype has a count of ten or more. The chain is built from TRBV6-1 and TRBJ1-1; 9 bases map to TRBD1. Unmatched junction bases numbered 15, after V lost 5 bases and J lost 8 bases. The CDR3 totals 16 residues. The germline CDR1 and CDR2 sequences are MNHNS and SASEGT. In DNA form, the CDR3 reads TGTGCCAGCAGTCCCCGACAGGGGGAATGGAGTAAGGAAGCTTTCTTT. This encodes CASSPRQGEWSKEAFF.

The chain joins TRBV7-2 to TRBJ2-2; a weak D match, TRBD2 (5 bases). This CDR3 has 14 residues. Trimming left V 6 bases short and J 3 bases short, with 11 bases between. CDR1 is SGHTA and CDR2 is FQGNSA in the germline V gene. The CDR3 coding sequence is TGTGCCAGCAGTTCGGACGGGGACACCGGGGAGCTGTTTTTT. Protein product: CASSSDGDTGELFF.

This sequence joins TRBV10-3 and TRBJ1-2; D perhaps matches TRBD1 (5 bases). The CDR3 length is 15 residues. In germline, CDR1 is ENHRY, CDR2 SYGVKD. V was cut by 6 bases and J by 0 bases, with 14 bases left in between. The CDR3 spells CAIRGAGEANYGYTF. CDR3 DNA: TGTGCCATCAGAGGGGCAGGAGAAGCTAACTATGGCTACACCTTC.

This clonotype was seen a handful of times. This sequence joins TRBV19 and TRBJ2-1; D uncertain. Germline values: CDR1 LNHDA, CDR2 SQIVND (reference sequence). This CDR3 contains 14 residues. The ends were cut back, 8 bases at V and 0 bases at J, with 11 bases in the middle. CDR3 in DNA: TGTGCCAGTGGAATGATGATCTCCTACAATGAGCAGTTCTTC. This codes for CASGMMISYNEQFF. The full variable domain, rest sourced from reference TRBV19 and TRBJ2-1, is DGGITQSPKYLFRKEGQNVTLSCEQNLNHDAMYWYRQDPGQGLRLIYYSQIVNDFQKGDIAEGYSVSREKKESFPLTVTSAQKNPTAFYLCASGMMISYNEQFFGPGTRLTVL.

This clonotype was seen a handful of times. The chain couples TRBV10-3 to TRBJ1-2; perhaps TRBD1 as D (5 bases). The CDR3 covers 13 residues. Trimming took 6 bases from V and 4 from J, leaving 12 bases between them. From germline, CDR1 is ENHRY and CDR2 SYGVKD. The CDR3 nucleotides are TGTGCCATCAGGCCGGACCAGGGCTATGGCTACACCTTC. It yields the protein CAIRPDQGYGYTF.

The rearrangement links TRBV6-1 to TRBJ2-2; 10 nucleotides align to TRBD1. V shed 3 bases and J 6 bases; nucleotides not matched to a gene: 4. This CDR3 has 15 amino acids. Germline V gene lookup returns CDR1 MNHNS and CDR2 SASEGT. The CDR3 reads CASSDGQGGPGELFF. CDR3 coding DNA: TGTGCCAGCAGTGATGGACAGGGGGGGCCCGGGGAGCTGTTTTTT.

This clonotype was seen a few times. The chain carries TRBV5-6 and TRBJ2-1; TRBD2 is a possible D gene (7 bases). From germline, CDR1 is SGHDT and CDR2 YYEEEE. The CDR3 sequence is 16 residues long. V was trimmed by 2 bases and J by 8 bases, leaving 20 bases between them. CDR3 loop: CASSLTGWERDHEQFF. CDR3 DNA sequence: TGTGCCAGCAGCTTAACAGGGTGGGAGCGGGACCATGAGCAGTTCTTC.

The genes are TRBV7-2 and TRBJ2-2; D unclear. This CDR3 is built from 12 residues. Trimming removed 3 bases at V and 8 bases at J, with 7 bases between. CDR1 SGHTA and CDR2 FQGNSA come from the germline V gene. DNA for the CDR3: TGTGCCAGCAGCTTCCGGTGGGGGGAGCTGTTTTTT. Amino acid sequence: CASSFRWGELFF. Together with reference TRBV7-2 and TRBJ2-2, the CDR3 gives the full variable domain: GAGVSQSPSNKVTEKGKDVELRCDPISGHTALYWYRQSLGQGLEFLIYFQGNSAPDKSGLPSDRFSAERTGGSVSTLTIQRTQQEDSAVYLCASSFRWGELFFGEGSRLTVL.

This clonotype appeared a few times. This chain joins TRBV11-2 and TRBJ2-1; D uncertain. The length of the CDR3 is 12 residues. With 3 bases removed from V and 6 bases from J, the gap between germline ends came to 6 bases. The V gene's germline CDR1 is SGHAT and CDR2 FQNNGV. The CDR3 coding sequence is TGTGCCAGCAGCTTTAGTCTCAATGAGCAGTTCTTC. It encodes CASSFSLNEQFF.

The V and J genes are TRBV19 and TRBJ1-2; the D is unclear. V lost 2 bases, J lost 6 bases, and 10 bases lay in between. The CDR3 is 13 residues long. Per germline, CDR1 LNHDA and CDR2 SQIVND (reference sequence). CDR3 in amino acids: CASSINRGDGYTF. The CDR3 DNA sequence: TGTGCCAGTAGTATAAATCGGGGAGATGGCTACACCTTC.

This clonotype was counted at least ten times. J is TRBJ2-1 and V is TRBV24-1; possibly TRBD1 for D (5 bases). This CDR3 spans 14 amino acids. CDR1 and CDR2 (germline): KGHDR, SFDVKD. The ends were cut back, 3 bases at V and 6 bases at J, with 11 bases in the middle. This CDR3 reads CATSDPRDSNEQFF. In nucleotides, the CDR3 is TGTGCCACCAGTGATCCCCGAGACAGCAATGAGCAGTTCTTC.

This clonotype was seen a handful of times. The chain carries TRBV6-1 and TRBJ2-7; a possible D gene is TRBD1 (5 bases). V was clipped by 3 bases and J by 6 bases, with 15 bases between them. This CDR3 spans 14 amino acids. Germline CDR1 and CDR2: MNHNS and SASEGT. DNA of the CDR3: TGTGCCAGCAGTGAGTACCGACAGACAAGCGAGCAGTACGTC. Translating it yields CASSEYRQTSEQYV.

Concerning this clonotype: This may stem from a read error, because a much larger clone lies one nucleotide away. V and J are TRBV29-1 and TRBJ2-2; perhaps TRBD2 as D (6 bases). This CDR3 spans 13 amino acids. Germline V lookup: CDR1 SQVTM, CDR2 ANQGSEA. Here the CDR3 reads CSVEGRGTGEMFF. For the CDR3, the DNA is TGCAGCGTTGAAGGCCGCGGGACCGGGGAGATGTTTTTT.

This clonotype was detected a few times. The rearrangement uses TRBV6-5 and TRBJ1-2; 7 bases align to TRBD1. Trimming cost V 5 bases and J 5 bases; bases outside gene matches: 11. CDR1 is MNHEY and CDR2 is SVGAGI in the germline V gene. The CDR3 loop spans 15 amino acids. CDR3 protein: CASSGQTGFNYGYTF. DNA for the CDR3: TGTGCCAGCAGTGGTCAGACAGGGTTCAATTATGGCTACACCTTC.

The chain links TRBV30 to TRBJ1-2; D unclear. Per germline, CDR1 GTSNPN and CDR2 SVGIG (reference sequence). This CDR3 is 11 amino acids long. Between the trimmed V and J ends, which lost 0 bases and 5 bases, there was a span of 4 bases. This CDR3 is CAWSVLYGYTF. In nucleotides, the CDR3 is TGTGCCTGGAGTGTACTTTATGGCTACACCTTC.

This clonotype was detected a few times. The rearrangement uses TRBV28 and TRBJ1-1, with D uncertain. The CDR3 has 15 residues. Trimming pared 6 bases from V and 1 base from J, leaving 15 bases between. Germline V gives CDR1 MDHEN, CDR2 SYDVKM. CDR3 sequence (DNA): TGTGCCAGCAGCCGTGGGAAACTGGGGAACACTGAAGCTTTCTTT. Its translation: CASSRGKLGNTEAFF. Drawing the rest from reference TRBV28 and TRBJ1-1, the complete variable domain is DVKVTQSSRYLVKRTGEKVFLECVQDMDHENMFWYRQDPGLGLRLIYFSYDVKMKEKGDIPEGYSVSREKKERFSLILESASTNQTSMYLCASSRGKLGNTEAFFGQGTRLTVV.

This clonotype was found many times. This chain links TRBV18 with TRBJ2-7; tentatively, D is TRBD2 (5 bases). Germline V gives CDR1 KGHSH, CDR2 LQKENI. This CDR3 has 14 residues. The V end lost 3 bases, the J end lost 3 bases, and 12 bases lay between the germline ends. The CDR3 here is CASSPQDSSYEQYF. The CDR3 nucleotides are TGTGCCAGCTCACCCCAGGACTCCAGCTACGAGCAGTACTTC.

This clonotype appeared many times. V usage is TRBV5-1 and J usage is TRBJ2-4; D is perhaps TRBD2 (6 bases). The CDR3 has 16 amino acids. Trimming removed 0 bases from V and 10 bases from J, with 20 bases in between. CDR1 is SGHRS, CDR2 YFSETQ, per germline. The CDR3 DNA is TGCGCCAGCAGCTTGGGACTCCGGGACTCCGGAGGAATTCAGTACTTC. Encoded protein: CASSLGLRDSGGIQYF.

This clonotype was seen only a few times. The chain combines TRBV7-8 with TRBJ1-1; a weak D match, TRBD1 (5 bases). Germline CDR1 is SGHVS and CDR2 is FQNEAQ. CDR3 length: 16 amino acids. Between the trimmed V and J ends, which lost 3 bases and 0 bases, there was a span of 14 bases. CDR3 region: CASSLGPEGLNTEAFF. In DNA form, the CDR3 reads TGTGCCAGCAGCTTGGGGCCTGAGGGGTTGAACACTGAAGCTTTCTTT.

This clonotype was observed a handful of times. The chain uses TRBV4-3 and TRBJ2-3; D perhaps matches TRBD2 (6 bases). This CDR3 has 17 amino acids. Trimming took off 0 bases at V and 8 bases at J, with 21 bases between the two ends. Germline values: CDR1 LGHNA, CDR2 YSLEER. The CDR3 sequence: CASSQDRAGPILGTQYF. The CDR3 DNA reads as TGCGCCAGCAGCCAAGATAGGGCGGGGCCAATTTTAGGTACGCAGTATTTT.

Many counts were recorded for this clonotype. This chain links TRBV29-1 with TRBJ2-3; possibly TRBD1 for D (7 bases). Germline lookup yields CDR1 SQVTM and CDR2 ANQGSEA. V lost 6 bases, J lost 0 bases, and 10 bases lay in between. CDR3 length: 13 amino acids. CDR3 region: CSVSGGSTDTQYF. The CDR3 DNA reads TGCAGCGTGTCAGGGGGGAGCACAGATACGCAGTATTTT.

This chain connects TRBV7-2 to TRBJ2-7, with 11 bases fitting TRBD2. CDR1 and CDR2 (germline): SGHTA, FQGNSA. This CDR3 has 15 amino acids. V shed 5 bases, J shed 4 bases, and the junction held 7 bases outside the gene matches. The CDR3 DNA reads as TGTGCCAGCAGCGCGTCTAGCGGGGGGTTGTACGAGCAGTACTTC. Encoded protein: CASSASSGGLYEQYF.

This clonotype has at least ten counts. Here the CDR3 reads CASSASGGANEQYF. The DNA for the CDR3 is TGTGCCAGCAGCGCAAGCGGGGGGGCGAATGAGCAGTACTTC. V is TRBV7-3 and J is TRBJ2-7, with TRBD2 matching 10 bases. The CDR3 covers 14 residues. J was trimmed by 7 bases and V by 5 bases; bases with no gene match: 8. The V gene's germline CDR1 is SGHTA and CDR2 FQGTGA.

In this sample, this clonotype turned up a few times. The rearrangement uses TRBV5-1 and TRBJ1-6; 7 bases map to TRBD1. Per germline, CDR1 SGHRS and CDR2 YFSETQ. The length of the CDR3 is 14 residues. V lost 5 bases, J lost 5 bases, and 4 bases stayed unmatched. The CDR3 loop is CASSRDSNNSPLHF. CDR3 in DNA: TGCGCCAGCAGTCGGGACAGCAATAATTCACCCCTCCACTTT.

The CDR3 region has the DNA TGTGCCAGCAGCGTAGTAGGGGCCGGGGAGCTGTTTTTT. It codes for CASSVVGAGELFF. The chain joins TRBV9 to TRBJ2-2, with a tentative D call TRBD1 (5 bases). V shed 0 bases and J shed 6 bases, with 6 bases lying between them. In germline, CDR1 is SGDLS, CDR2 YYNGEE. The CDR3 runs to 13 residues.

This clonotype occurred many times. The chain carries TRBV4-3 and TRBJ1-6; no firm D call. Trimming took 0 bases from V and 6 from J, leaving 12 bases between them. Looked up from germline, CDR1 is LGHNA and CDR2 is YSLEER. This CDR3 is built from 16 residues. The DNA for the CDR3 is TGCGCCAGCAGCCAAGAGGGTATAGTAGCTAATTCACCCCTCCACTTT. Protein: CASSQEGIVANSPLHF.

This chain uses TRBV7-9 with TRBJ1-2; D might be TRBD1 (6 bases). V lost 1 base and J 8 bases, leaving 14 bases between the germline ends. The CDR3 totals 14 residues. The germline V gene encodes CDR1 SEHNR and CDR2 FQNEAQ (reference sequence). CDR3 nucleotide sequence: TGTGCCAGCAGCTTAGGACAGGCCGGATGGGGCTACACCTTC. It specifies CASSLGQAGWGYTF.

This CDR3 reads CASSLGTAAYEQYV. CDR3 coding DNA: TGTGCCAGCAGCTTAGGGACAGCCGCCTACGAGCAGTACGTC. The chain carries TRBV7-2 and TRBJ2-7; tentatively, D is TRBD1 (6 bases). This CDR3 spans 14 amino acids. The germline CDR1 and CDR2 sequences are SGHTA and FQGNSA. V shed 1 base and J shed 2 bases, with 9 bases lying between them.

Here the CDR3 DNA reads TGTGCCAGTAGTTCACAGGGGGCGCGAGGCTACACCTTC. Its translation: CASSSQGARGYTF. The chain combines TRBV19 with TRBJ1-2, with 9 bases aligning to TRBD1. Germline lookup yields CDR1 LNHDA and CDR2 SQIVND (reference sequence). The CDR3 totals 13 residues. V was clipped by 5 bases and J by 8 bases; unmatched bases: 6.

This clonotype has a handful of counts. The chain uses TRBV7-6 and TRBJ1-4, with TRBD1 as a possible D gene (5 bases). The V gene's germline CDR1 is SGHVS and CDR2 FNYEAQ. The CDR3 has 14 amino acids. V was pared by 5 bases and J by 7 bases, with 14 bases between. CDR3 sequence reads: CASSPGQRGEKLFF. The CDR3 coding sequence is TGTGCCAGCAGCCCAGGACAAAGGGGTGAAAAACTGTTTTTT.